This TCR beta chain was captured in a study of identical twins. Whole-study findings and limits: The degree of excess twin sharing was weaker in beta out-of-frame sequences. The authors noted that invariant MAIT and iNKT cells could partly confound zero-insertion analyses. Model-predicted out-of-frame TCR alpha sharing fell below observed values in monozygotic twins.

Template switching created a universal primer site, and the cDNA included unique molecular identifiers. TCRdb independently ran MiXCR on the 5' RACE reads; one entry per CDR3 protein. This sample has about 150,000 distinct CDR3 sequences, with roughly 3.5% found just once. There are many counts of this clonotype. What it recognizes is unknown. This TCR was sampled from a man younger than 30 in good health. The specimen was memory T cells sorted from blood.

CDR3 sequence reads: CASSHRDPILGQYF. In DNA form, the CDR3 reads TGTGCCAGCAGTCACCGGGACCCCATCTTGGGGCAGTACTTC. The V gene is TRBV12-3 or TRBV12-4, the J gene TRBJ2-7; TRBD1 or TRBD2 may be the D gene (5 bases each). Trimming removed 5 bases at V and 9 bases at J, with 20 bases between. The CDR3 runs 14 residues.